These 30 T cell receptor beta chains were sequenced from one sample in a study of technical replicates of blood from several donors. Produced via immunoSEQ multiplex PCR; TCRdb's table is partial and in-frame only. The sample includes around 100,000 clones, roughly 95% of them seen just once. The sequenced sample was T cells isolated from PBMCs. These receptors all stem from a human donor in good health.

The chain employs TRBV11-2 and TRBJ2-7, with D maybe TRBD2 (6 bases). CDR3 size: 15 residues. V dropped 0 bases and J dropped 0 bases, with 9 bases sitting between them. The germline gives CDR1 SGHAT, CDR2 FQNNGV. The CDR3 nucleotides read TGTGCCAGCAGCTTAGATAGACTAGACTCCTACGAGCAGTACTTC. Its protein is CASSLDRLDSYEQYF.

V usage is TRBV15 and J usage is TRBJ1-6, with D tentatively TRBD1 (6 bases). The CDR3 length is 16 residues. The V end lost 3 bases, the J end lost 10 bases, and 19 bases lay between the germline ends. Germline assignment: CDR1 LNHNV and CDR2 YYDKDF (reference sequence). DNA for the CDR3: TGTGCCACCAGCAGTTGGGGGCTACGGACCAGCTCACCCCTCCACTTT. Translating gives CATSSWGLRTSSPLHF. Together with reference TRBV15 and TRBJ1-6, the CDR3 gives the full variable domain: DAMVIQNPRYQVTQFGKPVTLSCSQTLNHNVMYWYQQKSSQAPKLLFHYYDKDFNNEADTPDNFQSRRPNTSFCFLDIRSPGLGDTAMYLCATSSWGLRTSSPLHFGNGTRLTVT.

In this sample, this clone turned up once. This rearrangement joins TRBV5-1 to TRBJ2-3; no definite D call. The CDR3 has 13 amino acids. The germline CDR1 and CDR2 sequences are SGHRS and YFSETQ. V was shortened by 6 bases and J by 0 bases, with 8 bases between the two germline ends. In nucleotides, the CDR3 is TGCGCCAGCACTGCAACTAGCACAGATACGCAGTATTTT. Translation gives CASTATSTDTQYF.

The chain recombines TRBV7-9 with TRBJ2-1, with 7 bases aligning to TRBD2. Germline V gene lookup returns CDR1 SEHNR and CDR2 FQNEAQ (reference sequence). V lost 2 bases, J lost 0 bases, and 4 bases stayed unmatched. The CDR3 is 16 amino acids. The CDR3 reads CASSLPSGSSYNEQFF. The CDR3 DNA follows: TGTGCCAGCAGCTTACCTAGCGGTAGCTCCTACAATGAGCAGTTCTTC.

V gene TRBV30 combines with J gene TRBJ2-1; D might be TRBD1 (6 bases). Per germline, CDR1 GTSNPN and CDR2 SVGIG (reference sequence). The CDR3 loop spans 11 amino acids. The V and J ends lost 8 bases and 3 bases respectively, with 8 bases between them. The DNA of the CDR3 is TGTGCCGGGACAATCTACAATGAGCAGTTCTTC. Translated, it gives CAGTIYNEQFF.

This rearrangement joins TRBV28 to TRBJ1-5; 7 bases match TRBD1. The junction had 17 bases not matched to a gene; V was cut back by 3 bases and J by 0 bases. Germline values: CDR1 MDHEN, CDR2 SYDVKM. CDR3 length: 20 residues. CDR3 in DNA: TGTGCCAGCAGTTTTCCCCCCAGGGACAGAAAAAAATTTAGCAATCAGCCCCAGCATTTT. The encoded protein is CASSFPPRDRKKFSNQPQHF.

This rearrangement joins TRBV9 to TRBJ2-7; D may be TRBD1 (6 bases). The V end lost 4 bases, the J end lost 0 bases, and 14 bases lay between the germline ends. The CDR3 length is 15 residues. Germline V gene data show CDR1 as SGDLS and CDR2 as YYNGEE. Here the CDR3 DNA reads TGTGCCAGCAGCCCCCGGGACATAAGCTCCTACGAGCAGTACTTC. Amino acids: CASSPRDISSYEQYF.

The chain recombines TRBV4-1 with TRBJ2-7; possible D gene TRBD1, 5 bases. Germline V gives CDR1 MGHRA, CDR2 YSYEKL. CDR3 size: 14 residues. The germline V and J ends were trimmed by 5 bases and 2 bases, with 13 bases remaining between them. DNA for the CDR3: TGCGCCAGCAGCTCCCGACAGCAAACCTACGAGCAGTACTTC. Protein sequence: CASSSRQQTYEQYF.

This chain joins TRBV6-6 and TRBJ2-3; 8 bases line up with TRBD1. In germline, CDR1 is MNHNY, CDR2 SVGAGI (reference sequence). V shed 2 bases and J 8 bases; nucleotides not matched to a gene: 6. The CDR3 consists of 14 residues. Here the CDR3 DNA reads TGTGCCAGCAGTTACGGGACAGGTTATGGTACGCAGTATTTT. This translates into CASSYGTGYGTQYF.

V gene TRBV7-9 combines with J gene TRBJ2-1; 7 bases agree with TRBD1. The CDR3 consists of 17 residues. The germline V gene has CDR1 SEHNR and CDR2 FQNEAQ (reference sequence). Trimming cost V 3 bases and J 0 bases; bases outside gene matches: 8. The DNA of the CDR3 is TGTGCCAGCAGCTTCGCGTTGCCAGGGGGCTCCTACAATGAGCAGTTCTTC. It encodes CASSFALPGGSYNEQFF.

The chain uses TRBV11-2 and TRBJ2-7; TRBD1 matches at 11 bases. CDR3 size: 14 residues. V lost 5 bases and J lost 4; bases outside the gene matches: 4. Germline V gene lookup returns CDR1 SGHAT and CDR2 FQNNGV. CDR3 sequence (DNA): TGTGCCAGCAGCCTAGGACAGGGGGCTTACGAGCAGTACTTC. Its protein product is CASSLGQGAYEQYF. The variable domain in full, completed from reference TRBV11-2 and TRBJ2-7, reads EAGVAQSPRYKIIEKRQSVAFWCNPISGHATLYWYQQILGQGPKLLIQFQNNGVVDDSQLPKDRFSAERLKGVDSTLKIQPAKLEDSAVYLCASSLGQGAYEQYFGPGTRLTVT.

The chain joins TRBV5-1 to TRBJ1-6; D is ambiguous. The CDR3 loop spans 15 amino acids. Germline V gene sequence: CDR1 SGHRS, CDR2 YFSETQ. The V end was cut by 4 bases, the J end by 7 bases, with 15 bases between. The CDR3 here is CASSRDQLSNSPLHF. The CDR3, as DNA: TGCGCCAGCAGCCGCGATCAACTATCCAATTCACCCCTCCACTTT.

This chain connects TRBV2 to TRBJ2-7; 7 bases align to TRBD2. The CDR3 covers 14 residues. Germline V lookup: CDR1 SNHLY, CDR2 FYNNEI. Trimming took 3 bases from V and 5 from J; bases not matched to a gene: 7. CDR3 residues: CASSDRGSTHEQYF. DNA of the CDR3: TGTGCCAGCAGTGATCGCGGGAGTACCCACGAGCAGTACTTC.

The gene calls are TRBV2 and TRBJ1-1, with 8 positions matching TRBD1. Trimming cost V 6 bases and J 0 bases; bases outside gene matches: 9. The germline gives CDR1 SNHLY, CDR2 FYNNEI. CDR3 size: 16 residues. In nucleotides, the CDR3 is TGTGCCAGCAGATGGTCAGGGGGCGGGATGAACACTGAAGCTTTCTTT. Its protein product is CASRWSGGGMNTEAFF.

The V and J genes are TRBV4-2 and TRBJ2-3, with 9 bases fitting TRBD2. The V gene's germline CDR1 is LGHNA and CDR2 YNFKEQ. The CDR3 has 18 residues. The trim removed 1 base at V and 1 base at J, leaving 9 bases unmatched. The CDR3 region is CASSQVGAGGRGTDTQYF. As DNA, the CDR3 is TGTGCCAGCAGCCAAGTTGGGGCGGGGGGGAGAGGCACAGATACGCAGTATTTT.

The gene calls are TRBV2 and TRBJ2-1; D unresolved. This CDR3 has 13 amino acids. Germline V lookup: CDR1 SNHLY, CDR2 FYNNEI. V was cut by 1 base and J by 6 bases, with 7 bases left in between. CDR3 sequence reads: CASSEGGTNEQFF. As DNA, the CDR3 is TGTGCCAGCAGTGAAGGAGGCACCAATGAGCAGTTCTTC. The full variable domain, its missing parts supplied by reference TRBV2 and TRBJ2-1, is EPEVTQTPSHQVTQMGQEVILRCVPISNHLYFYWYRQILGQKVEFLVSFYNNEISEKSEIFDDQFSVERPDGSNFTLKIRSTKLEDSAMYFCASSEGGTNEQFFGPGTRLTVL.

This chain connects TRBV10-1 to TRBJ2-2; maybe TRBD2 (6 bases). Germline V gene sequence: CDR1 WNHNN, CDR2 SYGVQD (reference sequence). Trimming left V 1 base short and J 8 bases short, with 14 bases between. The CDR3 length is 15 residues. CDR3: CASSEFRLLAGELFF. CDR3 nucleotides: TGCGCCAGCAGTGAGTTCCGACTCCTAGCGGGGGAGCTGTTTTTT.

The CDR3 bases are TGTGCCAGCAGCTTGAGTCTGGGACAGGAGGGATACGATTCACCCCTCCACTTT. Translating gives CASSLSLGQEGYDSPLHF. J is TRBJ1-6 and V is TRBV7-9; 8 bases are a match to TRBD1. Germline CDR1 SEHNR, CDR2 FQNEAQ (reference sequence). The CDR3 consists of 18 residues. After removal of 3 bases from V and 8 bases from J, the junction contained 15 bases not matched to a gene.

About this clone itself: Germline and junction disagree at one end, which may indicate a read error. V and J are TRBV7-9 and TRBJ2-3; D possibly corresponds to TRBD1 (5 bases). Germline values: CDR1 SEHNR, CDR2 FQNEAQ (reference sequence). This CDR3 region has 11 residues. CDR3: CAGRVGDTQYF. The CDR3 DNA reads TGTGCCGGCAGGGTCGGAGATACGCAGTATTTT.

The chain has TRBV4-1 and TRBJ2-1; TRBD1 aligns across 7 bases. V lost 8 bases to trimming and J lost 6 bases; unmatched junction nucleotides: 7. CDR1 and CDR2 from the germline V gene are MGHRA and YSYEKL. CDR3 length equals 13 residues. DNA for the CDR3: TGCGCCAGCCGGGACAGCGGATCCAATGAGCAGTTCTTC. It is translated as CASRDSGSNEQFF.

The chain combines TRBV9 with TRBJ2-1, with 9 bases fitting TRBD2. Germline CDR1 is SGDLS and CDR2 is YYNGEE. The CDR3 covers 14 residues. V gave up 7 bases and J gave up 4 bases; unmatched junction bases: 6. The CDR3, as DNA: TGTGCCAGCGGGTTAGCGGGAGATTACAATGAGCAGTTCTTC. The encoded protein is CASGLAGDYNEQFF.

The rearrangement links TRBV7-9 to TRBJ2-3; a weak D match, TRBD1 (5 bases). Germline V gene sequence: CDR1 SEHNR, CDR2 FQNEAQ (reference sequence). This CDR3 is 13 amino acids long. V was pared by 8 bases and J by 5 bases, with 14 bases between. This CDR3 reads CASGVGAEDTQYF. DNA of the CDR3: TGTGCCAGCGGAGTAGGGGCAGAAGATACGCAGTATTTT.

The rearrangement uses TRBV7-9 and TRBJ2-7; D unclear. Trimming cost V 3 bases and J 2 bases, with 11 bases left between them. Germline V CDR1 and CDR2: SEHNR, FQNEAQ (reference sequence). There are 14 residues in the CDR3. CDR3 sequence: CASSFVARAYEQYF. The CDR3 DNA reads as TGTGCCAGCAGCTTCGTCGCCCGAGCCTACGAGCAGTACTTC.

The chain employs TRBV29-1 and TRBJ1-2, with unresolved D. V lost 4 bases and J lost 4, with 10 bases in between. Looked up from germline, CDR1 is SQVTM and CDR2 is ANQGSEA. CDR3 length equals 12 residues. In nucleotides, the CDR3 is TGCAGCGTTGGCCAGGCAGTCTATGGCTACACCTTC. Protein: CSVGQAVYGYTF.

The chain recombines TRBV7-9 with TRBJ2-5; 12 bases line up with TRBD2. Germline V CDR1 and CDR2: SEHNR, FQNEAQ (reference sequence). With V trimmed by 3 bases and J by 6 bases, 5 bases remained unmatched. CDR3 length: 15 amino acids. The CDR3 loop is CASSLSTSGSKTQYF. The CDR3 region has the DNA TGTGCCAGCAGCTTGTCGACTAGCGGGAGCAAGACCCAGTACTTC.

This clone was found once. CDR3 in amino acids: CASSPTTGNTGELFF. CDR3 nucleotide sequence: TGCGCCAGCAGCCCCACGACAGGGAACACCGGGGAGCTGTTTTTT. The chain recombines TRBV5-1 with TRBJ2-2; TRBD1 might be the D (6 bases). Per the germline V gene, CDR1 is SGHRS and CDR2 is YFSETQ. Trimming left V 4 bases short and J 1 base short, with 11 bases between. CDR3 length: 15 amino acids.

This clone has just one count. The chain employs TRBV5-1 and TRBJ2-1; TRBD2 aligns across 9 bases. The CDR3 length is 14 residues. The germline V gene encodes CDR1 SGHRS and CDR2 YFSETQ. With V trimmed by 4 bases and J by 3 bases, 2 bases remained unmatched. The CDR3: CASSPSGNYNEQFF. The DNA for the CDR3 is TGCGCCAGCAGCCCTAGCGGGAACTACAATGAGCAGTTCTTC.

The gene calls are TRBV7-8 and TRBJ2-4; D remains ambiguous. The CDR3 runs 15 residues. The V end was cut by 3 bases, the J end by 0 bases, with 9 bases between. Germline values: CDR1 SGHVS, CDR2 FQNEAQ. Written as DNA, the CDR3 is TGTGCCAGCAGCTTTGGCAGATTAGCCAAAAACATTCAGTACTTC. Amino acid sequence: CASSFGRLAKNIQYF.

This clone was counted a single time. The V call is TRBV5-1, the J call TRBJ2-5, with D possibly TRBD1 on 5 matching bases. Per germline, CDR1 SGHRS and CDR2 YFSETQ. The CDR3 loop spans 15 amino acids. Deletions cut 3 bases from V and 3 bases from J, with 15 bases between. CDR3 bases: TGCGCCAGCAGCTCACAGGCGAGTGGAAAAGAGACCCAGTACTTC. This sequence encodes CASSSQASGKETQYF. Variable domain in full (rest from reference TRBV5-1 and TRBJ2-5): KAGVTQTPRYLIKTRGQQVTLSCSPISGHRSVSWYQQTPGQGLQFLFEYFSETQRNKGNFPGRFSGRQFSNSRSEMNVSTLELGDSALYLCASSSQASGKETQYFGPGTRLLVL.

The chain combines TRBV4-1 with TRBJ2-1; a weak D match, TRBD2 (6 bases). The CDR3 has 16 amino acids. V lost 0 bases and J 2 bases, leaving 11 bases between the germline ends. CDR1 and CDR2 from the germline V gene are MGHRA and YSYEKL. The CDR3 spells CASSQEAGLAYNEQFF. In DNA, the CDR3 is TGCGCCAGCAGCCAAGAAGCGGGTCTCGCCTACAATGAGCAGTTCTTC.